These 30 T cell receptor beta chains came from one sample sequenced in a study of blood T cells in healthy people across ages. It was with a sample-barcoded 5' primer and a J-beta primer mix that a second PCR of about 7 to 12 cycles was run. MiXCR, applied by TCRdb to the 5' RACE reads, yields one record per CDR3 protein. The sample carries approximately 800,000 distinct CDR3 sequences, 55% to 70% recorded once. Sequencing was performed on blood. Receptors were obtained from a young man in good health.

V gene TRBV6-1 combines with J gene TRBJ2-1; 14 bases map to TRBD2. The V gene end was trimmed by 6 bases and the J gene end by 3 bases; junction bases not matched to a gene: 16. Germline-derived CDR1 and CDR2 are MNHNS and SASEGT. CDR3 length equals 20 residues. The CDR3 here is CASRGLAGERGPRIYNEQFF. The CDR3 DNA follows: TGTGCCAGCAGGGGACTAGCGGGAGAGAGAGGACCCAGGATCTACAATGAGCAGTTCTTC.

The chain carries TRBV2 and TRBJ2-7, with 8 bases matching TRBD2. The CDR3 consists of 17 residues. CDR1 and CDR2 (germline): SNHLY, FYNNEI. J lost 0 bases, V lost 5 bases, and 12 bases had no gene match. For the CDR3, the DNA is TGTGCCAGCAGTCAGACCCAGGACCGGGGGGGCTCCTACGAGCAGTACTTC. The encoded protein is CASSQTQDRGGSYEQYF.

The genes are TRBV7-9 and TRBJ2-5; unclear D gene. Judging by the DNA end, TRBJ2-7 fits better; the J call may be wrong. Germline CDR1 and CDR2: SEHNR and FQNEAQ (reference sequence). There are 11 residues in the CDR3. This chain's CDR3 is CASSSIVEQYF. Here the CDR3 DNA reads TGTGCCAGCAGCTCAATTGTCGAGCAGTACTTC.

The chain recombines TRBV7-2 with TRBJ1-2; TRBD1 is a possible D gene (5 bases). The CDR3 consists of 14 residues. The V and J ends lost 3 bases and 8 bases respectively, with 16 bases between them. CDR1 and CDR2 (germline): SGHTA, FQGNSA. The CDR3 sequence: CASSLEGRIRGYTF. CDR3 bases: TGTGCCAGCAGCTTGGAGGGGAGAATACGGGGCTACACCTTC.

V usage is TRBV29-1 and J usage is TRBJ2-5; 8 bases line up with TRBD1. This CDR3 comprises 13 residues. The J segment lost 3 bases and the V segment lost 3 bases, leaving 3 bases of the junction unmatched. CDR1 is SQVTM, CDR2 ANQGSEA, per germline. CDR3 in amino acids: CSVEWTGKETQYF. The CDR3 DNA is TGCAGCGTTGAGTGGACAGGGAAAGAGACCCAGTACTTC.

V is TRBV5-1 and J is TRBJ2-7, with TRBD1 matching 7 bases. CDR3 size: 14 residues. Germline CDR1 and CDR2: SGHRS and YFSETQ. V trimming: 4 bases; J trimming: 4 bases; junction bases outside the gene matches: 8. The CDR3 nucleotides read TGCGCCAGCAGCGCGACGGACAGGATATACGAGCAGTACTTC. It yields the protein CASSATDRIYEQYF.

The chain uses TRBV7-8 and TRBJ2-7, with 13 bases identical to TRBD2. There are 15 residues in the CDR3. CDR1 is SGHVS and CDR2 is FQNEAQ in the germline V gene. The V gene end was trimmed by 4 bases and the J gene end by 7 bases; junction bases not matched to a gene: 7. This CDR3 reads CASSWGLAGYKEQYF. The CDR3 DNA reads TGTGCCAGCAGCTGGGGACTAGCGGGGTATAAGGAGCAGTACTTC.

This clonotype has just a few counts. CDR3 bases: TGTGCCAGCAGCTTAGGATTGCGTTTACAGCGGTATTTT. It is translated as CASSLGLRLQRYF. The V and J genes are TRBV7-8 and TRBJ2-3, with D unresolved. Trimming stripped 1 base from V and 14 bases from J, with 16 bases between. The CDR3 contains 13 residues. Germline lookup yields CDR1 SGHVS and CDR2 FQNEAQ.

This clonotype was seen a few times. The CDR3 DNA follows: TGTGCCAGCAGCTCGACGTGGGGAAGGGATTCACCCCTCCACTTT. Residues: CASSSTWGRDSPLHF. The chain couples TRBV7-2 to TRBJ1-6; D remains unclear. V lost 4 bases to trimming and J lost 8 bases, with 15 bases between them. CDR3 size: 15 residues. Germline lookup yields CDR1 SGHTA and CDR2 FQGNSA.

V is TRBV12-3 or TRBV12-4 and J is TRBJ2-7, with 7 positions matching TRBD1. The J call may be faulty, since TRBJ2-4 better matches the DNA end. The CDR3 has 16 residues. This chain's CDR3 is CASSLRGAPGGDIQYF. CDR3 sequence (DNA): TGTGCCAGCAGTTTAAGAGGGGCCCCAGGGGGAGACATTCAGTACTTC.

The gene calls are TRBV3-1 and TRBJ1-2, with unresolved D. The germline V gene encodes CDR1 LGHDT and CDR2 YNNKEL (reference sequence). This CDR3 region has 15 residues. V gave up 1 base and J gave up 1 base, with 10 bases separating them. This chain's CDR3 is CASSQVVQSNYGYTF. CDR3 in DNA: TGTGCCAGCAGCCAAGTCGTACAGAGTAACTATGGCTACACCTTC.

The rearrangement uses TRBV6-1 and TRBJ2-4; TRBD1 is a possible D gene (5 bases). The assigned J gene may be wrong: the sequence end matches TRBJ2-7 better. This CDR3 is 17 amino acids long. Per the germline V gene, CDR1 is MNHNS and CDR2 is SASEGT. Written as DNA, the CDR3 is TGTGCCAGCAGTGAAGCATGGGGCAGGACCCTTCCCTACGAGCAGTACTTC. Its protein is CASSEAWGRTLPYEQYF.

This clonotype was seen once. The CDR3 region has the DNA TGTGCCAGCAGCTACAGGAATGAAAAACTGTTTTTT. It encodes CASSYRNEKLFF. V usage is TRBV7-2 and J usage is TRBJ1-4; tentative D call: TRBD1 (5 bases). In germline, CDR1 is SGHTA, CDR2 FQGNSA. Between the trimmed V and J ends, which lost 4 bases and 5 bases, there was a span of 5 bases. The CDR3 totals 12 residues. Full variable domain (missing parts from reference TRBV7-2 and TRBJ1-4): GAGVSQSPSNKVTEKGKDVELRCDPISGHTALYWYRQSLGQGLEFLIYFQGNSAPDKSGLPSDRFSAERTGGSVSTLTIQRTQQEDSAVYLCASSYRNEKLFFGSGTQLSVL.

Here the CDR3 reads CASSQVLGAKGETQYF. The CDR3 DNA is TGTGCCAGCAGCCAAGTCCTAGGGGCGAAGGGAGAGACCCAGTACTTC. The V gene is TRBV3-1, the J gene TRBJ2-5; D might be TRBD1 (5 bases). Germline V lookup: CDR1 LGHDT, CDR2 YNNKEL (reference sequence). V lost 1 base and J lost 4, with 16 bases in between. The CDR3 has 16 amino acids.

This clonotype appeared a few times. The chain links TRBV10-3 to TRBJ1-5; D remains ambiguous. V was trimmed by 5 bases and J by 4 bases, leaving 9 bases between them. From germline, CDR1 is ENHRY and CDR2 SYGVKD. There are 13 residues in the CDR3. The DNA of the CDR3 is TGTGCCATCAGTAAGGATAAAAATCAGCCCCAGCATTTT. Amino acid sequence: CAISKDKNQPQHF.

Remarks on this clonotype: A read error may produce the germline difference seen at one junction end. The J gene is TRBJ2-4, the V gene TRBV20-1; D may be TRBD1 (5 bases). TRBJ2-7 explains the end of the DNA better; the J call may be wrong. The germline gives CDR1 DFQATT, CDR2 SNEGSKA (reference sequence). This CDR3 has 13 amino acids. CDR3 residues: CSARDTRSCEQYF. Here the CDR3 DNA reads TGCAGTGCTAGGGACACAAGATCCTGCGAGCAGTACTTC.

V and J are TRBV20-1 and TRBJ2-7, with 8 bases lining up with TRBD2. The CDR3 is 13 residues long. Germline CDR1 reads DFQATT; CDR2 reads SNEGSKA (reference sequence). V gave up 4 bases and J gave up 6 bases; unmatched junction bases: 8. CDR3 nucleotide sequence: TGCAGTGCTACGGCGACTAGCGTCGGCGAGCAGTACTTC. It codes for CSATATSVGEQYF.

This clonotype was counted only a few times. The chain links TRBV18 to TRBJ2-7, with D perhaps assigned TRBD1 or TRBD2 (5 bases each). In germline, CDR1 is KGHSH, CDR2 LQKENI. V lost 3 bases to trimming and J lost 0 bases, with 9 bases between them. The CDR3 is 14 amino acids. CDR3 sequence: CASSPGAGSYEQYF. CDR3 nucleotides: TGTGCCAGCTCACCCGGGGCAGGCTCCTACGAGCAGTACTTC.

This clonotype was seen more than once but under ten times. The chain carries TRBV20-1 and TRBJ2-3, with TRBD2 as a possible D gene (5 bases). This CDR3 is 15 amino acids long. Trimming took 4 bases from V and 2 from J, leaving 16 bases between them. The germline CDR1 and CDR2 sequences are DFQATT and SNEGSKA (reference sequence). CDR3 residues: CSAIDTRTSTDTQYF. CDR3 coding DNA: TGCAGTGCTATAGACACTAGGACGTCCACAGATACGCAGTATTTT.

This clonotype was picked up one time. V gene TRBV4-2 combines with J gene TRBJ2-3; the D call may be TRBD1 or TRBD2 (5 bases each). The V gene lost 5 bases and the J gene lost 8 bases, with 23 bases spanning the gap. Germline assignment: CDR1 LGHNA and CDR2 YNFKEQ. This CDR3 contains 16 residues. CDR3: CASSSHGTRELLTQYF. The CDR3 DNA is TGTGCCAGCAGCTCTCACGGGACGAGAGAGCTCCTTACGCAGTATTTT.

This rearrangement joins TRBV20-1 to TRBJ2-1; no reliable D call. This CDR3 is 14 amino acids long. Germline CDR1 and CDR2: DFQATT and SNEGSKA (reference sequence). V was trimmed by 5 bases and J by 4 bases, leaving 15 bases between them. The CDR3 DNA follows: TGCAGTGCTCTTACTACGACGAAATACAATGAGCAGTTCTTC. Translating gives CSALTTTKYNEQFF.

Remarks on this clonotype: A much larger clone lies one base from this, so it may be a read error. The genes are TRBV29-1 and TRBJ2-7, with D unresolved. Germline V gives CDR1 SQVTM, CDR2 ANQGSEA. The CDR3 covers 11 residues. CDR3 sequence: CSVVTSDEQYF. CDR3 DNA: TGCAGCGTTGTCACCTCCGACGAGCAGTACTTC.

The table lists this clonotype with a few counts. The chain is built from TRBV5-5 and TRBJ2-1; tentative D call: TRBD2 (6 bases). Per the germline V gene, CDR1 is SGHKS and CDR2 is YYEKEE (reference sequence). This CDR3 comprises 18 residues. V lost 4 bases, J lost 3 bases, and 23 bases lay in between. The CDR3 loop reads CASSPTSWRAGNYNEQFF. DNA for the CDR3: TGTGCCAGCAGCCCAACCAGTTGGAGGGCCGGCAACTACAATGAGCAGTTCTTC.

The chain recombines TRBV20-1 with TRBJ2-3; either TRBD1 or TRBD2 may fit D (6 bases each). Germline CDR1 reads DFQATT; CDR2 reads SNEGSKA (reference sequence). CDR3 size: 17 residues. The V end was cut by 3 bases, the J end by 1 base, with 20 bases between. The CDR3 DNA reads TGCAGTGCTAGGCCCCCTGTAATGGGGGGCGGCACAGATACGCAGTATTTT. This translates into CSARPPVMGGGTDTQYF.

This rearrangement joins TRBV29-1 to TRBJ2-1; the D is unclear. Per the germline V gene, CDR1 is SQVTM and CDR2 is ANQGSEA. The CDR3 length is 14 residues. Trimming took off 6 bases at V and 0 bases at J, with 12 bases between the two ends. CDR3: CSVDVGSSYNEQFF. CDR3 DNA sequence: TGCAGCGTGGATGTGGGATCCTCCTACAATGAGCAGTTCTTC.

This clonotype was seen ten or more times. The chain employs TRBV7-2 and TRBJ1-4; D is uncertain. The germline gives CDR1 SGHTA, CDR2 FQGNSA. V was cut by 1 base and J by 8 bases, with 8 bases left in between. This CDR3 comprises 13 residues. This chain's CDR3 is CASSLGAEEKLFF. DNA of the CDR3: TGTGCCAGCAGCTTAGGGGCGGAGGAAAAACTGTTTTTT.

This chain connects TRBV6-6 to TRBJ2-3; TRBD2 might be the D (6 bases). The CDR3 spans 15 residues. The germline V and J ends were trimmed by 8 bases and 2 bases, with 17 bases remaining between them. The V gene's germline CDR1 is MNHNY and CDR2 SVGAGI (reference sequence). The CDR3: CASGLRGRVTDTQYF. The DNA of the CDR3 is TGTGCCAGCGGACTACGGGGCAGGGTCACAGATACGCAGTATTTT.

Worth noting for this clonotype: A read error may be the cause here, since a much bigger clone is one base away. The chain joins TRBV5-1 to TRBJ1-5, with 8 bases matching TRBD1. CDR3 length: 16 amino acids. Germline V gene lookup returns CDR1 SGHRS and CDR2 YFSETQ. After removal of 1 base from V and 3 bases from J, the junction contained 6 bases not matched to a gene. The CDR3 protein is CASSLMGTGTNQPQHF. The CDR3 DNA reads as TGCGCCAGCAGCTTGATGGGGACAGGTACCAATCAGCCCCAGCATTTT. Full variable domain (missing parts from reference TRBV5-1 and TRBJ1-5): KAGVTQTPRYLIKTRGQQVTLSCSPISGHRSVSWYQQTPGQGLQFLFEYFSETQRNKGNFPGRFSGRQFSNSRSEMNVSTLELGDSALYLCASSLMGTGTNQPQHFGDGTRLSIL.

The V and J genes are TRBV7-3 and TRBJ2-4, with D tentatively TRBD1 (6 bases). The tail of the sequence fits TRBJ2-7 better, so the J call may be wrong. CDR1 and CDR2 (germline): SGHTA, FQGTGA. The CDR3 length is 14 residues. The CDR3: CASSPQTEGGEQYF. The CDR3 coding sequence is TGTGCCAGCAGCCCACAAACGGAAGGGGGCGAGCAGTACTTC.

The rearrangement joins TRBV27 to TRBJ1-5; perhaps TRBD1 as D (6 bases). In germline, CDR1 is MNHEY, CDR2 SMNVEV (reference sequence). This CDR3 spans 17 amino acids. Trimming left V 11 bases short and J 4 bases short, with 27 bases between. CDR3 nucleotide sequence: TGTGCCCGACTTCTGGTTCGAGGGGGGCGGTCGAATCAGCCCCAGCATTTT. This codes for CARLLVRGGRSNQPQHF.